The sequence of this T cell receptor (beta chain) was determined in a study of blood T cell repertoires in COVID-19. Generated by immunoSEQ multiplex PCR, the TCRdb table keeps only in-frame clones and is missing some. The repertoire consists of 310,000 or so clones, with roughly 86% occurring once and the leading ten covering 1.5% to 2%. The ends lost 2 bases at V and 0 bases at J; junction bases unmatched: 0. Germline V lookup: CDR1 ENHRY, CDR2 SYGVKD. The CDR3 runs to 15 residues. This rearrangement joins TRBV10-3 to TRBJ2-7; TRBD1 agrees at 11 bases. The clonotype comes from a woman in her fifties or sixties with acute or convalescent COVID-19. Sequenced input: peripheral blood. The CDR3 DNA sequence: TGTGCCATCAGTGAGGGACAGGGGGCCTCCTACGAGCAGTACTTC. The encoded protein is CAISEGQGASYEQYF.